This T cell receptor (beta chain) was observed in a study of STAT5B mutations in CD4+ large granular lymphocyte leukemia. Overall study findings and caveats: No patients shared main leukemic clonotypes, though roughly 25% appeared at low frequency elsewhere. Without putative leukemic clones, patient CD4-sorted repertoires remained more clonal than healthy CD4+ repertoires.

TCRdb's table, derived via immunoSEQ multiplex PCR, lists solely in-frame clones and lacks some. The table includes 25,000 to 35,000 clones, approximately 74% detected once. Details on this clone: The antigen is unknown.

The CDR3 is 12 amino acids. CDR1 and CDR2 (germline): LNHNV, YYDKDF (reference sequence). Between the trimmed V and J ends, which lost 0 bases and 7 bases, there was a span of 6 bases. The TCR originated in a human donor in good health. Source material: CD4+ T cells from blood buffy coats. The V gene is TRBV15, the J gene TRBJ1-2; D is uncertain. The DNA of the CDR3 is TGTGCCACCAGCAGAGATTTTGGTGGCTACACCTTC. This gives the protein CATSRDFGGYTF. Full variable domain (remainder filled in from reference TRBV15 and TRBJ1-2): DAMVIQNPRYQVTQFGKPVTLSCSQTLNHNVMYWYQQKSSQAPKLLFHYYDKDFNNEADTPDNFQSRRPNTSFCFLDIRSPGLGDTAMYLCATSRDFGGYTFGSGTRLTVV.